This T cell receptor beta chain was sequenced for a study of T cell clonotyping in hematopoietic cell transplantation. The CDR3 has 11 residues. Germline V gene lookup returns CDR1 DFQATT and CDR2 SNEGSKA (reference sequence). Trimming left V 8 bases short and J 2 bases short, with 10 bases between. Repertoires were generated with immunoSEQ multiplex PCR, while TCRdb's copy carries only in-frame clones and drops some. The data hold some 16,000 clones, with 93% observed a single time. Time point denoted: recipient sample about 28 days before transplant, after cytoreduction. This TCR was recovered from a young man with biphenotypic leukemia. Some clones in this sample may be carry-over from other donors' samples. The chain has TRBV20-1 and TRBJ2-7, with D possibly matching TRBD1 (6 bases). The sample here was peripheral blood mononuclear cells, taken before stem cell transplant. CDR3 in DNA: TGCAGTATCACAGGGACCTACGAGCAGTACTTC. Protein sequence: CSITGTYEQYF.